What follows are 14 T cell receptor beta chains derived from one specimen sequenced in a study of control samples from healthy donors and cancer patients. Profiling relied on immunoSEQ multiplex PCR, and the TCRdb table lists in-frame clones only, not all of them. This sample yields about 170,000 clones, of which over 85% are seen a single time; 12% belongs to the top ten. Material: blood. Source of these receptors: a man aged 30 to 39 in good health.

The J gene is TRBJ1-1, the V gene TRBV11-2; D not resolved. Germline lookup yields CDR1 SGHAT and CDR2 FQNNGV. V lost 5 bases to trimming and J lost 0 bases, with 13 bases between them. This CDR3 contains 15 residues. The CDR3: CASSVGRIMNTEAFF. The CDR3 DNA is TGTGCCAGCAGCGTGGGCAGGATCATGAACACTGAAGCTTTCTTT.

The chain joins TRBV23-1 to TRBJ2-4; D might be TRBD2 (5 bases). TRBV23-1 is an ORF; its function is uncertain. V lost 2 bases and J lost 2, with 10 bases in between. This CDR3 has 15 amino acids. The CDR3 DNA reads TGCGCCAGCAGTCAACTGGGGAGCCCCAAAAACATTCAGTACTTC. It is translated as CASSQLGSPKNIQYF.

This sequence joins TRBV10-3 and TRBJ2-2; D perhaps matches TRBD1 (5 bases). The V end lost 4 bases, the J end lost 2 bases, and 11 bases lay between the germline ends. CDR1 and CDR2 (germline): ENHRY, SYGVKD. The CDR3 length is 15 residues. The DNA of the CDR3 is TGTGCCATCAGTGGCGGTGACAGAAACACCGGGGAGCTGTTTTTT. It is translated as CAISGGDRNTGELFF.

The chain uses TRBV30 and TRBJ2-5; tentatively, D is TRBD2 (6 bases). Germline-derived CDR1 and CDR2 are GTSNPN and SVGIG (reference sequence). This CDR3 is 10 amino acids long. With 8 bases removed from V and 5 bases from J, the gap between germline ends came to 9 bases. CDR3 loop: CAHSGETQYF. CDR3 DNA: TGTGCCCACAGCGGGGAGACCCAGTACTTC.

The chain recombines TRBV19 with TRBJ2-2; D assignment may be TRBD1 or TRBD2 (6 bases each). Germline CDR1 and CDR2: LNHDA and SQIVND (reference sequence). Trimming cost V 5 bases and J 4 bases, with 11 bases left between them. The length of the CDR3 is 14 residues. In DNA, the CDR3 is TGTGCCAGTAGTGGGGGGCACGTCACCGGGGAGCTGTTTTTT. As protein: CASSGGHVTGELFF.

The DNA of the CDR3 is TGTGCCAGCAGCCCCCCCGGGGGGGGTTATGAAAAACTGTTTTTT. Its protein product is CASSPPGGGYEKLFF. The V call is TRBV9, the J call TRBJ1-4, with D tentatively TRBD1 (5 bases). The CDR3 length is 15 residues. V lost 4 bases and J lost 6, with 16 bases in between. Per germline, CDR1 SGDLS and CDR2 YYNGEE.

The chain joins TRBV29-1 to TRBJ1-2; D uncertain. The length of the CDR3 is 14 residues. Germline V gives CDR1 SQVTM, CDR2 ANQGSEA. V dropped 3 bases and J dropped 8 bases, with 19 bases sitting between them. CDR3 DNA: TGCAGCGTTGATCTATCGGAGGTAGCGTTCGGCTACACCTTC. Its protein product is CSVDLSEVAFGYTF.

The chain recombines TRBV2 with TRBJ1-1; tentative D call: TRBD1 (5 bases). This CDR3 contains 14 residues. Trimming removed 4 bases at V and 5 bases at J, with 14 bases between. Germline lookup yields CDR1 SNHLY and CDR2 FYNNEI. The CDR3 DNA follows: TGTGCCAGCAGTGTCGAGGGGAGGAAGACTGAAGCTTTCTTT. Protein sequence: CASSVEGRKTEAFF.

V and J are TRBV15 and TRBJ2-7; 9 nucleotides align to TRBD2. This CDR3 is built from 16 residues. Germline trimming cut 0 bases from V and 7 bases from J; bases unmatched to any gene: 10. CDR1 LNHNV and CDR2 YYDKDF come from the germline V gene (reference sequence). CDR3: CATSRDLVAGAWEQYF. CDR3 DNA sequence: TGTGCCACCAGCAGAGATTTGGTAGCGGGAGCTTGGGAGCAGTACTTC.

V and J are TRBV10-3 and TRBJ1-1, with D possibly being TRBD1 (5 bases). Trimming left V 6 bases short and J 3 bases short, with 17 bases between. The germline CDR1 and CDR2 sequences are ENHRY and SYGVKD. CDR3 length: 15 amino acids. As DNA, the CDR3 is TGTGCCATCAGGGGGCCCCACAGTAGGCACACTGAAGCTTTCTTT. Translated, it gives CAIRGPHSRHTEAFF.

This chain connects TRBV18 to TRBJ2-1; 8 nucleotides agree with TRBD1. This CDR3 has 13 amino acids. V shed 3 bases and J 8 bases; nucleotides not matched to a gene: 3. Germline loops: CDR1 KGHSH, CDR2 LQKENI. The CDR3 DNA sequence: TGTGCCAGCTCACCGGACAGGGTCCATGAGCAGTTCTTC. It is translated as CASSPDRVHEQFF.

This rearrangement joins TRBV7-9 to TRBJ2-2; D is undetermined. CDR3 size: 15 residues. The germline V and J ends were trimmed by 4 bases and 1 base, with 10 bases remaining between them. The germline V gene encodes CDR1 SEHNR and CDR2 FQNEAQ (reference sequence). CDR3 residues: CASSSLRVNTGELFF. Written as DNA, the CDR3 is TGTGCCAGCAGCTCCCTACGGGTGAACACCGGGGAGCTGTTTTTT.

Notes on this clone: In the same sample, other DNA sequences code for this CDR3. This chain uses TRBV7-9 with TRBJ2-6; TRBD1 might be the D (5 bases). The CDR3 sequence is 14 residues long. V lost 6 bases to trimming and J lost 0 bases, with 6 bases between them. The V gene's germline CDR1 is SEHNR and CDR2 FQNEAQ (reference sequence). CDR3 coding DNA: TGTGCCAGCAGAGGGGACTCTGGGGCCAACGTCCTGACTTTC. Protein: CASRGDSGANVLTF. The entire variable domain, with the rest obtained from reference TRBV7-9 and TRBJ2-6, is as follows: DTGVSQNPRHKITKRGQNVTFRCDPISEHNRLYWYRQTLGQGPEFLTYFQNEAQLEKSRLLSDRFSAERPKGSFSTLEIQRTEQGDSAMYLCASRGDSGANVLTFGAGSRLTVL.

This clone was recorded once. The chain couples TRBV5-1 to TRBJ1-1; D gene ambiguous. In germline, CDR1 is SGHRS, CDR2 YFSETQ. The V gene lost 0 bases and the J gene lost 6 bases, with 9 bases spanning the gap. The CDR3 loop spans 13 amino acids. CDR3 sequence: CASSLEGRAEAFF. The CDR3 DNA reads TGCGCCAGCAGCTTGGAGGGTCGCGCTGAAGCTTTCTTT.